This T cell receptor (beta chain) was sequenced during a study of blood T cell repertoires in COVID-19. Study overall: From the United States, Italy and Spain came samples of acute and convalescent COVID-19. T cells, B-cell-depleted T cells, or PBMCs supplied cDNA or gDNA.

Authors' data handling: Reference gene primer amplification yielded estimated nucleated cell counts. Data came from immunoSEQ multiplex PCR; TCRdb stores just in-frame clones and leaves some out. V and J calls and clone size are given by that table; D and trimming were obtained from the DNA. Of roughly 69,000 clones in the sample, about 81% were seen once. The sample was peripheral blood. This clonotype was obtained from a human donor in a cohort sampled during active COVID-19.

The CDR3 coding sequence is TGTGCCAGCAGTGGATCAGCGGGAGGCAAGACCGGGGAGCTGTTTTTT. It codes for CASSGSAGGKTGELFF. The V and J genes are TRBV6-2 or TRBV6-3 and TRBJ2-2; TRBD2 aligns across 9 bases. The CDR3 sequence is 16 residues long. J lost 5 bases, V lost 5 bases, and 9 bases had no gene match. CDR1 and CDR2 (germline): MNHEY, SVGEGT.